This T cell receptor beta chain was identified in a study of CD8 T cells in ankylosing spondylitis. Scientists made TCR beta libraries using quantitative 5'-RACE with molecular barcodes. TCRdb used MiXCR to reprocess the 5' RACE reads, holding one entry per CDR3 protein. The table has about 360,000 distinct CDR3 sequences, 20% to 25% seen once; the top ten hold around 13%. Regarding the study as a whole: Ankylosing spondylitis blood appeared to carry a characteristic TCR beta motif of roughly 8 highly homologous variants. Disease-linked clones were reportedly significantly enriched in matched ankylosing spondylitis synovial fluid. CD8+ disease-linked clones were present at relatively low frequencies in blood.

For this clonotype: Its matching antigen is unknown.

Per germline, CDR1 MNHNS and CDR2 SASEGT. The CDR3 has 13 residues. Deletions cut 8 bases from V and 3 bases from J, with 12 bases between. The chain joins TRBV6-1 to TRBJ2-3; D remains unclear. The source material was blood, either unsorted or a sorted T cell fraction (not recorded which). The receptor was isolated from a male donor with ankylosing spondylitis or in good health (not recorded which). CDR3 bases: TGTGCCAGCGGGTGGACGGGTACAGATACGCAGTATTTT. It is translated as CASGWTGTDTQYF.